The source of this T cell receptor beta chain is a study of T cell clusters in autoimmune cytopenias. Each sample's input was around 250 ng genomic DNA, roughly 38,000 genome equivalents. One tube held mixed TRB-A and TRB-B primer pools for touch-down PCR. From its re-call of the multiplex PCR reads, TCRdb lists each CDR3 protein once, without DNA. The listing records about 8,100 distinct CDR3 sequences. General observations from the study: Physiological T cell clusters of healthy donors were apparently absent in primary autoimmune cytopenia patients. No cluster-lack signature appeared between secondary cytopenia and chronic lymphocytic leukemia patients, apparently due to lymphoma masking.

Notes on this clonotype: Its antigen is still unknown.

This CDR3 is 13 amino acids long. Germline values: CDR1 MNHEY, CDR2 SVGAGI. The V and J genes are TRBV6-5 and TRBJ1-1. This receptor was taken from a human donor with an autoimmune cytopenia or autoimmune hepatitis (not recorded which). Material for sequencing was peripheral blood. CDR3: CASSTDSGTEAFF.